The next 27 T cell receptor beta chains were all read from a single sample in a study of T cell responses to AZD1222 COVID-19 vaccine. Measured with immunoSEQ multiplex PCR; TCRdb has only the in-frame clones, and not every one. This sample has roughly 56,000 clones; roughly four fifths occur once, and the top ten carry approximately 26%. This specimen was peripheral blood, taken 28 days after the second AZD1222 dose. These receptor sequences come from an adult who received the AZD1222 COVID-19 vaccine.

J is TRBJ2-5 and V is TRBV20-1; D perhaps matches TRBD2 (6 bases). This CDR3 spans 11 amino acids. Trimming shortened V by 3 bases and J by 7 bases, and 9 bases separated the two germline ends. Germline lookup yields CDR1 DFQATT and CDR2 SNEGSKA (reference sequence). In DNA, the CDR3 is TGCAGTGCTAGCCGAGCGGGGACCCAGTACTTC. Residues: CSASRAGTQYF.

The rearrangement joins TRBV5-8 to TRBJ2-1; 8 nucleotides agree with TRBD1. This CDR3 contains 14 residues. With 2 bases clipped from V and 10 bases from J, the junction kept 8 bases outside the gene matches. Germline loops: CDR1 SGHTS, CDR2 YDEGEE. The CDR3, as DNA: TGTGCCAGCAGCTTCACGGACAGGGTGGGAGAGCAGTTCTTC. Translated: CASSFTDRVGEQFF.

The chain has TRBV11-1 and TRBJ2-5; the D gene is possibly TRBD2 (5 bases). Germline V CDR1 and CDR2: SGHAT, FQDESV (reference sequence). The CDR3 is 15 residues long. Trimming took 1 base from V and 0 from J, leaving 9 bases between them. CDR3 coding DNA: TGTGCCAGCAGCTTAGTCGGGGTGTACCAAGAGACCCAGTACTTC. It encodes CASSLVGVYQETQYF.

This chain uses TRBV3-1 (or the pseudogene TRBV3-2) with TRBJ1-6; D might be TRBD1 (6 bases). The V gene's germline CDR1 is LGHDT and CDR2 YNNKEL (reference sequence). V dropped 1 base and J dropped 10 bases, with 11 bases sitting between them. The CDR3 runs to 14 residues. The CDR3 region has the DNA TGTGCCAGCAGCCAAGGCGATAGGGGGTCACCCCTCCACTTT. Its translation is CASSQGDRGSPLHF.

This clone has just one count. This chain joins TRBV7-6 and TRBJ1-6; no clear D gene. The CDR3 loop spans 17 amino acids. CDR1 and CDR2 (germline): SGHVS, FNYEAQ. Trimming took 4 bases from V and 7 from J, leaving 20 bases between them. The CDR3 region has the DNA TGTGCCAGCAGCTCCTATGCCCGGATCGGTCTCAATTCACCCCTCCACTTT. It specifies CASSSYARIGLNSPLHF.

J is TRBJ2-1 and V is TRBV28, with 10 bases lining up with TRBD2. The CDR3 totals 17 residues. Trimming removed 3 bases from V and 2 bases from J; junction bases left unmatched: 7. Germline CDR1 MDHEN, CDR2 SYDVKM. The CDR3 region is CASSLPSGSDTYNEQFF. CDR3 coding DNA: TGTGCCAGCAGTTTGCCTAGCGGGAGTGATACCTACAATGAGCAGTTCTTC.

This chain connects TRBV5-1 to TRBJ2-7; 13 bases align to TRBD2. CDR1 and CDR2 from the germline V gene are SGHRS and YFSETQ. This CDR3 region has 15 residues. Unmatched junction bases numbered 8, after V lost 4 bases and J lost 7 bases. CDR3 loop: CASSPRTSGSEEQYF. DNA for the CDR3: TGCGCCAGCAGCCCGCGGACTAGCGGGAGTGAAGAGCAGTACTTC.

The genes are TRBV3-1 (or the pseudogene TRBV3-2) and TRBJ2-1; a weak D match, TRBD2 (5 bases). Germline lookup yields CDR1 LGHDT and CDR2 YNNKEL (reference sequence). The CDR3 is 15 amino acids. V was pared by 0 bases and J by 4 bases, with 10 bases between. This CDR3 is CASSQDRTLYNEQFF. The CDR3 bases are TGTGCCAGCAGCCAAGACAGGACTCTATACAATGAGCAGTTCTTC.

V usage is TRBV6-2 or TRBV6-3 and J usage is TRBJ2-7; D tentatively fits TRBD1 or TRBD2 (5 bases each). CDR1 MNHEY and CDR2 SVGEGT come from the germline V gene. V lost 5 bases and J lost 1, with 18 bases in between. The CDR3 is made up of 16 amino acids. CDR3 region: CASSKISGTYSYEQYF. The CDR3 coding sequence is TGTGCCAGCAGTAAAATATCCGGGACCTATTCCTACGAGCAGTACTTC.

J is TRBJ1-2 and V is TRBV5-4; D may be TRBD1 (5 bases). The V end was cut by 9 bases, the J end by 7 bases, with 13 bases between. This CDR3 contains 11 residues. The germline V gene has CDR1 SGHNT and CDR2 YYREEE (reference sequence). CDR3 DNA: TGTGCCACCGACGGAGGGGTTGGCTACACCTTC. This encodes CATDGGVGYTF. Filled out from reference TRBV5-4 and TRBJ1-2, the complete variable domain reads ETGVTQSPTHLIKTRGQQVTLRCSSQSGHNTVSWYQQALGQGPQFIFQYYREEENGRGNFPPRFSGLQFPNYSSELNVNALELDDSALYLCATDGGVGYTFGSGTRLTVV.

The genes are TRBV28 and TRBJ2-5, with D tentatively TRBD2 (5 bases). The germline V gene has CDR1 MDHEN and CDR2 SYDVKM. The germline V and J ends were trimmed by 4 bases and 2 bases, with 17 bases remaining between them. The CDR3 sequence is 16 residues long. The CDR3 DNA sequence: TGTGCCAGCAGTTCTCGGAAGAGCGGCCCACAAGAGACCCAGTACTTC. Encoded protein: CASSSRKSGPQETQYF.

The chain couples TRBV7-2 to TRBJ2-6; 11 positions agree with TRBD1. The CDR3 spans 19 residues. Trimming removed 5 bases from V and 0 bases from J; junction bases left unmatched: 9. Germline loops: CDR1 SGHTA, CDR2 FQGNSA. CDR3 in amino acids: CASSAGQGAAFSGANVLTF. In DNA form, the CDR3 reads TGTGCCAGCAGCGCCGGACAGGGGGCGGCCTTCTCTGGGGCCAACGTCCTGACTTTC.

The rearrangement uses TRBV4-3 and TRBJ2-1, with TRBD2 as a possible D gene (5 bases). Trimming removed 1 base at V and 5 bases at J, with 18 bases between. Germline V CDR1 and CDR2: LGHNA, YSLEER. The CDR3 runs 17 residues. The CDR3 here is CASSQAVGAAQDNEQFF. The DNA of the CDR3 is TGCGCCAGCAGCCAAGCCGTGGGAGCGGCTCAGGACAATGAGCAGTTCTTC.

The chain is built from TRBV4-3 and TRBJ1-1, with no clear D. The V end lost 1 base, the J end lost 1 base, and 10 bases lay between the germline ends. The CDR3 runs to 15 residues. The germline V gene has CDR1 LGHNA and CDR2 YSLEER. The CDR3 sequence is CASSQGWGENTEAFF. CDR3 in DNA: TGCGCCAGCAGCCAAGGGTGGGGTGAGAACACTGAAGCTTTCTTT.

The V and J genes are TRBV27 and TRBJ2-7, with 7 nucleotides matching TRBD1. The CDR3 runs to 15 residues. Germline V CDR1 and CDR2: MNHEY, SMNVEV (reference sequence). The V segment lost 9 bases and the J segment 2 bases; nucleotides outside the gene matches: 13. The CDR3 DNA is TGTGCCAGGAGACCAAAGAGGGGGCCGACCTACGAGCAGTACTTC. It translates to CARRPKRGPTYEQYF.

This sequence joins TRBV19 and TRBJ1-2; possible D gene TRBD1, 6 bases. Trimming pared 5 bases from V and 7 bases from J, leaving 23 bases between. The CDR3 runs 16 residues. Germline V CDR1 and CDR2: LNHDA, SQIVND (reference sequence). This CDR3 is CASSGLSGGGVGGYTF. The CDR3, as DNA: TGTGCCAGTAGTGGTTTATCCGGGGGCGGTGTTGGTGGCTACACCTTC.

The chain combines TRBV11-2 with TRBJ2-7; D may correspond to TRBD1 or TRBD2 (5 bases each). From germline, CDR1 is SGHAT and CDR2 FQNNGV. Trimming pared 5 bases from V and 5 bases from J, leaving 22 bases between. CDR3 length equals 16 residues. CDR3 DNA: TGTGCCAGCAGCCACCGTCTAGATGGCCGGGGCGACGAGCAGTACTTC. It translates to CASSHRLDGRGDEQYF.

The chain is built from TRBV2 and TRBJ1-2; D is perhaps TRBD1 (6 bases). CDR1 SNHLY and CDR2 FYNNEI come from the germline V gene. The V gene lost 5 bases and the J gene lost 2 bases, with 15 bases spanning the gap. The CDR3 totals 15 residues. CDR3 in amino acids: CASSQKTTGNYGYTF. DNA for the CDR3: TGTGCCAGCAGTCAAAAAACCACAGGGAACTATGGCTACACCTTC.

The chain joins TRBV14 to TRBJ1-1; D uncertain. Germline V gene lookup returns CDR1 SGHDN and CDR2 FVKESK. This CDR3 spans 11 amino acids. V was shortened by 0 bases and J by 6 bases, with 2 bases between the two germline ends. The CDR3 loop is CASSQEAEAFF. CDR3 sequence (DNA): TGTGCCAGCAGCCAAGAGGCTGAAGCTTTCTTT.

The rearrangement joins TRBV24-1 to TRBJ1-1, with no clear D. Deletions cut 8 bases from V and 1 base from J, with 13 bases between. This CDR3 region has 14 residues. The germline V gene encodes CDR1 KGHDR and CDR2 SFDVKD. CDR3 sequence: CATKGGAENTEAFF. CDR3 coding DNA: TGTGCCACCAAAGGAGGCGCGGAGAACACTGAAGCTTTCTTT.

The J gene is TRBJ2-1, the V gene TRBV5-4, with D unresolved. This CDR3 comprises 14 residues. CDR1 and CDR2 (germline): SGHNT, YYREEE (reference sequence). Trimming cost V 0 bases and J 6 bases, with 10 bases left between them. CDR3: CASSLAVSSNEQFF. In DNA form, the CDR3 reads TGTGCCAGCAGCTTGGCCGTAAGTAGCAATGAGCAGTTCTTC.

The CDR3 DNA follows: TGCGCCAGCAGCTTGGGGATCGATCAGCCCCAGCATTTT. Its translation is CASSLGIDQPQHF. The chain links TRBV5-1 to TRBJ1-5; D is uncertain. CDR3 length: 13 amino acids. In germline, CDR1 is SGHRS, CDR2 YFSETQ. V was pared by 0 bases and J by 5 bases, with 6 bases between.

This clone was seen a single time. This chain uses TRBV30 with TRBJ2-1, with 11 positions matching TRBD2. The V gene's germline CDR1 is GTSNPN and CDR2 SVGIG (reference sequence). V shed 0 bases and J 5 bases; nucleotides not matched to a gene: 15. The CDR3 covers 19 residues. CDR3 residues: CAWSVRGSGRVKSDNEQFF. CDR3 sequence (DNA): TGTGCCTGGAGTGTACGGGGTAGCGGGAGGGTGAAGTCTGACAATGAGCAGTTCTTC.

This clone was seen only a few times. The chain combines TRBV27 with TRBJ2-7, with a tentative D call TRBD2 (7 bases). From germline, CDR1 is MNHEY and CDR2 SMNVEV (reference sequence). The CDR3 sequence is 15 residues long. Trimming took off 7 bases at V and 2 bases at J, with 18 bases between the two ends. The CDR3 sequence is CASIGGRGSPYEQYF. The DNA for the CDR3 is TGTGCCAGCATTGGTGGGAGGGGGTCGCCCTACGAGCAGTACTTC.

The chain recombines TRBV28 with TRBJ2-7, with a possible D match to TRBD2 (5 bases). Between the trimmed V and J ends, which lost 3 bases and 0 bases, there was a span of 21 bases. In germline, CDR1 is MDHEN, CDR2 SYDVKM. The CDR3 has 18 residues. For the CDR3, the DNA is TGTGCCAGCAGTTTTTCCCCACGGGCTGACTATAGCTCCTACGAGCAGTACTTC. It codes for CASSFSPRADYSSYEQYF.

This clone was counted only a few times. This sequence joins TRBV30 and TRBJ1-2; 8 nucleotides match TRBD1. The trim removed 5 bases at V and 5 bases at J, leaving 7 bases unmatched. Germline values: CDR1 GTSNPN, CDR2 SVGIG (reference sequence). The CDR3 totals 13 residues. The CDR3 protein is CAWGGQGTYGYTF. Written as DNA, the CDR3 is TGTGCCTGGGGAGGACAGGGAACGTATGGCTACACCTTC. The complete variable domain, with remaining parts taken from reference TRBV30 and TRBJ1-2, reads SQTIHQWPATLVQPVGSPLSLECTVEGTSNPNLYWYRQAAGRGLQLLFYSVGIGQISSEVPQNLSASRPQDRQFILSSKKLLLSDSGFYLCAWGGQGTYGYTFGSGTRLTVV.

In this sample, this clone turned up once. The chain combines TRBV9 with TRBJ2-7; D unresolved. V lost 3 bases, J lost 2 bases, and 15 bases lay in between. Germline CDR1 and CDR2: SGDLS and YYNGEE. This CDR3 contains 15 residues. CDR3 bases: TGTGCCAGCAGCGCGGGCTCCCCGCGAACCTACGAGCAGTACTTC. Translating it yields CASSAGSPRTYEQYF. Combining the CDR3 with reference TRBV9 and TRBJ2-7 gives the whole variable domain DSGVTQTPKHLITATGQRVTLRCSPRSGDLSVYWYQQSLDQGLQFLIQYYNGEERAKGNILERFSAQQFPDLHSELNLSSLELGDSALYFCASSAGSPRTYEQYFGPGTRLTVT.